This T cell receptor beta chain originates from a study of low-dose radiotherapy and immunotherapy resistance in tumors. Study at large: Cohort 1 received 0.5 Gy per fraction every 2 weeks, totaling 6.5 Gy. Every day for four cycles from cycle 1 day 1, patients took 300 mg of oral aspirin.

This CDR3 region has 13 residues. Germline V gene sequence: CDR1 SQVTM, CDR2 ANQGSEA. The trim removed 5 bases at V and 4 bases at J, leaving 7 bases unmatched. Time point indicated: before trial treatment. All eligible patients presented with advanced solid tumors that contained no tumor-infiltrating lymphocytes. This clonotype was counted ten times or more. First-strand cDNA relied on TRAV- and TRBV-specific primers spanning alpha and beta chains. TCR amplification ran approximately 20 PCR cycles using constant-region and V-primer adapter primers. Each CDR3 protein gets one entry after TCRdb re-called the reads with MiXCR. The sample has more than 50,000 distinct CDR3 sequences, around 27% seen once.

The specimen comprised PBMCs, sampled before treatment. This rearrangement joins TRBV29-1 to TRBJ1-1, with 7 bases aligning to TRBD1. The receptor was derived from a male donor with rectosigmoid adenocarcinoma. CDR3: CSVKTGTVTEAFF. DNA for the CDR3: TGCAGCGTTAAAACCGGGACAGTCACTGAAGCTTTCTTT.